A selection of T cell receptor beta chains follows, all from one sample in a study of blood T cell repertoires in COVID-19. Sequenced by immunoSEQ multiplex PCR; TCRdb stores in-frame clones only, minus some. The repertoire holds about 240,000 clones, about 86% seen once, with roughly 3.3% in the top ten. The sample consisted of PBMCs or T cells enriched from blood (not recorded which). These receptors all come from a woman between 40 and 50 years old with acute COVID-19. Both conserved end residues are part of each CDR3. D genes are given only for firm matches. Clone size appears in some rows only: once, few, many, or a class for an expanded clone.

. TRBJ2-1 TRBD2 TRBV11-3 16 TGTGCCAGCAGCAGATCCGGGACTAGCGGATACAATGAGCAGTTCTTC CASSRSGTSGYNEQFF
once TRBJ2-2 TRBD2 TRBV6-5 15 TGTGCCAGCAGCAAAAGCGGGAGTTCCCCCGGGGAGCTGTTTTTT CASSKSGSSPGELFF
. TRBJ2-7 TRBD2 TRBV7-9 14 TGTGCCGGAGGGACTAGCGGGAGGTGGTACGAGCAGTACTTC CAGGTSGRWYEQYF
few TRBJ1-2 TRBD1 TRBV6-5 13 TGTGCCAGCAGCAAGACAGGGACCTATGGCTACACCTTC CASSKTGTYGYTF
once TRBJ2-3 TRBD2 TRBV11-3 16 TGTGCCAGCAGCGCCCCAGCGGGAGGGCCCCGAGGAACGCAGTATTTT CASSAPAGGPRGTQYF
. TRBJ1-1 . TRBV11-3 14 TGTGCCAGCAGCCCTAACCGTCAGGTCTCCGAAGCTTTCTTT CASSPNRQVSEAFF
. TRBJ2-7 TRBD2 TRBV4-2 21 TGTGCCAGCAGCCAAGTCAAGCGGACTAGCGGGAGGGCCTTGATGGATTACGAGCAGTACTTC CASSQVKRTSGRALMDYEQYF
. TRBJ2-2 TRBD1 TRBV13 18 TGTGCCAGCAGCTTAGGGGGACAGGGGGCGCCACACACCGGGGAGCTGTTTTTT CASSLGGQGAPHTGELFF
. TRBJ2-5 TRBD2 TRBV11-3 14 TGTGCCAGCAGCCCGAAAAGAGAGGGAGGGCCTAGGTACTTC CASSPKREGGPRYF
. TRBJ1-2 . TRBV30 15 TGTGCCTGGAGTCGCGACCGCGACTCACCCTATGGCTACACCTTC CAWSRDRDSPYGYTF
. TRBJ1-2 . TRBV15 17 TGTGCCACCAGCAGAGAACCCTGGACAGTCTCGAACTATGGCTACACCTTC CATSREPWTVSNYGYTF
. TRBJ2-5 TRBD2 TRBV25-1 15 TGTGCCAGCACCGACTCGGGACTAGCGGAAGAGACCCAGTACTTC CASTDSGLAEETQYF
. TRBJ2-1 TRBD2 TRBV19 17 TGTGCCAGTAGTATAGATCGGGGAGCGGGAGTAAGAAATGAGCAGTTCTTC CASSIDRGAGVRNEQFF
. TRBJ1-5 . TRBV21-1 16 TGTGCCAGCACCCCGAAACAGGGCTATAGCAATCAGCCCCAGCATTTT CASTPKQGYSNQPQHF
. TRBJ2-7 . TRBV7-6 15 TGTGCCAGCAGCCTGGCTAGCGGACAGCACTACGAGCAGTACTTC CASSLASGQHYEQYF
. TRBJ2-5 TRBD1 TRBV7-8 14 TGTGCCAGCAGATCAGGACAGGGGACACAGACCCAGTACTTC CASRSGQGTQTQYF
. TRBJ2-7 . TRBV12-5 11 TGTGCTAGTGGCAAAACTTACGAGCAGTACTTC CASGKTYEQYF
. TRBJ2-7 TRBD1 TRBV7-3 15 TGTGCCAGCAGCTTAGTGGGGACAGGGTCGTACGAGCAGTACTTC CASSLVGTGSYEQYF
. TRBJ2-1 . TRBV11-2 14 TGTGCCAGCAGCTTAGATCGGGTGGGAGTGGAGCAGTTCTTC CASSLDRVGVEQFF
. TRBJ1-1 . TRBV21-1 16 TGTGCCAGCAGCAAAGAGTGGCCTGATTTGCACACTGAAGCTTTCTTT CASSKEWPDLHTEAFF
. TRBJ1-4 TRBD1 TRBV7-8 13 TGTGCCAGCAGCACGGGACAGCCCGAAAAACTGTTTTTT CASSTGQPEKLFF
. TRBJ2-6 TRBD1 TRBV5-4 15 TGTGCCAGCAGCCCAGGGGGCGCTGGGGCCAACGTCCTGACTTTC CASSPGGAGANVLTF
. TRBJ1-3 TRBD1 TRBV28 17 TGTGCCAGCAGAAACGGACAGGGGGCGAGAATTTGGAACACCATATATTTT CASRNGQGARIWNTIYF
few TRBJ1-3 . TRBV6-5 15 TGTGCCAGCAGTTCGGCGGCGGGAACTGGAAACACCATATATTTT CASSSAAGTGNTIYF
. TRBJ2-5 . TRBV5-4 14 TGTGCCAGCAGCTCTCAACAGGGACAAGAGACCCAGTACTTC CASSSQQGQETQYF
. TRBJ1-1 TRBD1 TRBV6-6 16 TGTGCCAGCAGTTACGGGGCGACAGGGATGAACACTGAAGCTTTCTTT CASSYGATGMNTEAFF
. TRBJ1-2 . TRBV28 16 TGTGCCAGCAGTTTCGATGCAGGGCCCCGGAACTATGGCTACACCTTC CASSFDAGPRNYGYTF
. TRBJ2-2 . TRBV9 14 TGTGCCAGCTCCGTGGGCTTAAGCACCGGGGAGCTGTTTTTT CASSVGLSTGELFF
. TRBJ1-5 . TRBV20-1 14 TGCAGTGCTAGTGGAGGGACTTCCAATCAGCCCCAGCATTTT CSASGGTSNQPQHF
. TRBJ2-5 TRBD2 TRBV5-6 16 TGTGCCAGCAGCGAAGCTGGGCGGGAGGGCCTGGAGACCCAGTACTTC CASSEAGREGLETQYF
. TRBJ2-1 TRBD2 TRBV7-2 16 TGTGCCAGCAGCTTAGAGGGGACTAGCGGGAGTTCTGAGCAGTTCTTC CASSLEGTSGSSEQFF
. TRBJ2-3 . TRBV24-1 15 TGTGCCACCAGTGATCGCCTCGGGATCCCAGATACGCAGTATTTT CATSDRLGIPDTQYF
. TRBJ1-5 TRBD1 TRBV27 15 TGTGCCAGCAGTAGGACAGGAGCAAGCAATCAGCCCCAGCATTTT CASSRTGASNQPQHF
. TRBJ1-2 TRBD1 TRBV29-1 14 TGCAGCGGATGGACAGGGGAGGGGAGCTATGGCTACACCTTC CSGWTGEGSYGYTF
. TRBJ2-1 . TRBV19 17 TGTGCCAGTAGTAAGGGGATTAGCGGAATCTCCTACAATGAGCAGTTCTTC CASSKGISGISYNEQFF
. TRBJ2-1 TRBD2 TRBV7-2 14 TGTGCCAGCAGCGAGAGCGGGAGAGGCTATGAGCAGTTCTTC CASSESGRGYEQFF
. TRBJ2-1 . TRBV30 14 TGTGCCTGGAGTGGGGGCCGATTCGAGGTAGAGCAGTTCTTC CAWSGGRFEVEQFF
. TRBJ2-1 TRBD2 TRBV7-6 16 TGTGCCAGCAGCTTAGGTCAGCGGGAGTTATACAATGAGCAGTTCTTC CASSLGQRELYNEQFF
. TRBJ1-4 TRBD1 TRBV7-9 15 TGTGCCAGCAGCTCTACCACAGGGGTTAGTGAAAAACTGTTTTTT CASSSTTGVSEKLFF
. TRBJ2-1 . TRBV7-9 16 TGTGCCAGCAGCTTAACATTTCCACAGGTAGTTAATGAGCAGTTCTTC CASSLTFPQVVNEQFF
. TRBJ2-7 TRBD2 TRBV20-1 15 TGCAGTGCTAGTTCGATCCTAGCGGGGTCCTACGAGCAGTACTTC CSASSILAGSYEQYF